The 26 T cell receptor beta chains below all came from one sample that was sequenced in a study of regulatory T cells in long-lasting Graves disease. Time point reported: newly diagnosed GD, antithyroid drugs for less than 3 months. From PBMCs, RNA was extracted and then used to make the TCR library. For TCR beta, libraries came from iRepertoire HTBI primers and Arm-PCR of CDR3 regions. MiXCR was run by TCRdb on the multiplex PCR reads, yielding one entry per CDR3 protein. Among a few hundred thousand distinct CDR3 sequences listed, roughly 13% were seen once. This sample also appeared in a second study, on T cells in Graves' hyperthyroidism and ophthalmopathy.

The specimen was peripheral blood mononuclear cells (PBMCs), collected at new diagnosis, from a patient treated with antithyroid drugs. These receptors all stem from a man under 40 with Graves disease.

This clonotype was seen many times. J is TRBJ2-1 and V is TRBV20-1; the D is unclear. V was trimmed by 3 bases and J by 7 bases, leaving 13 bases between them. Germline CDR1 is DFQATT and CDR2 is SNEGSKA (reference sequence). The CDR3 contains 13 residues. In DNA form, the CDR3 reads TGCAGTGCTAGTGGGGTAGTATGGAATGAGCAGTTCTTC. It codes for CSASGVVWNEQFF.

The sample holds many counts of this clonotype. Since a much larger clone is just one base distant, this may be a read error. The chain couples TRBV2 to TRBJ2-5, with 10 bases fitting TRBD2. Germline trimming cut 10 bases from V and 6 bases from J; bases unmatched to any gene: 8. Germline V CDR1 and CDR2: SNHLY, FYNNEI. This CDR3 is 13 amino acids long. CDR3 DNA: TGTGCCAACCAGCGGGAGGGGGCAAAGACCCAGTACTTC. Its translation is CANQREGAKTQYF.

This clonotype was observed many times. V usage is TRBV2 and J usage is TRBJ1-1; D remains ambiguous. The CDR3 is 12 amino acids. Germline CDR1 reads SNHLY; CDR2 reads FYNNEI. V shed 4 bases and J shed 4 bases, with 7 bases lying between them. The CDR3 protein is CASSGTSTEAFF. DNA of the CDR3: TGTGCCAGCAGTGGCACAAGCACTGAAGCTTTCTTT. The complete variable domain, with remaining parts taken from reference TRBV2 and TRBJ1-1, reads EPEVTQTPSHQVTQMGQEVILRCVPISNHLYFYWYRQILGQKVEFLVSFYNNEISEKSEIFDDQFSVERPDGSNFTLKIRSTKLEDSAMYFCASSGTSTEAFFGQGTRLTVV.

This clonotype was observed at least ten times. The V call is TRBV11-2, the J call TRBJ2-3; the match to TRBD2 covers 7 bases. Trimming cost V 8 bases and J 2 bases; bases outside gene matches: 7. The germline V gene encodes CDR1 SGHAT and CDR2 FQNNGV. The CDR3 sequence is 14 residues long. CDR3 region: CASASGTLTDTQYF. As DNA, the CDR3 is TGTGCCAGCGCGAGCGGGACCCTCACAGATACGCAGTATTTT.

The sample holds many counts of this clonotype. The chain employs TRBV29-1 and TRBJ2-2; the D is unclear. Germline V lookup: CDR1 SQVTM, CDR2 ANQGSEA. Trimming removed 7 bases at V and 6 bases at J, with 12 bases between. The CDR3 loop spans 12 amino acids. CDR3 protein: CSGREGAGELFF. The CDR3 DNA is TGCAGCGGTAGGGAAGGTGCCGGGGAGCTGTTTTTT.

This clonotype appeared many times. CDR3 region: CSVSIISGPTDTQYF. The CDR3 DNA is TGCAGTGTCTCGATAATCTCAGGTCCCACAGATACGCAGTATTTT. The chain combines TRBV20-1 with TRBJ2-3; no reliable D call. Germline V CDR1 and CDR2: DFQATT, SNEGSKA (reference sequence). Trimming shortened V by 7 bases and J by 2 bases, and 19 bases separated the two germline ends. The CDR3 covers 15 residues.

This chain uses TRBV7-9 with TRBJ2-1; 12 bases are a match to TRBD2. The CDR3 runs 16 residues. V was clipped by 5 bases and J by 2 bases; unmatched bases: 4. Germline CDR1 is SEHNR and CDR2 is FQNEAQ (reference sequence). DNA for the CDR3: TGTGCCAGCAGCACACTAGCGGGAGGACCCTACAATGAGCAGTTCTTC. It yields the protein CASSTLAGGPYNEQFF.

This clonotype was detected many times. The chain couples TRBV27 to TRBJ2-3; TRBD2 is a possible D gene (5 bases). The CDR3 extends over 15 amino acids. Germline V gene data show CDR1 as MNHEY and CDR2 as SMNVEV (reference sequence). Trimming left V 2 bases short and J 6 bases short, with 15 bases between. The CDR3 sequence: CASSLMSGPRDTQYF. The CDR3, as DNA: TGTGCCAGCAGTTTAATGAGCGGCCCGCGGGATACGCAGTATTTT.

This clonotype came up many times. V usage is TRBV12-3 or TRBV12-4 and J usage is TRBJ2-1, with D possibly being TRBD2 (5 bases). Trimming pared 8 bases from V and 9 bases from J, leaving 20 bases between. This CDR3 comprises 14 residues. The CDR3 coding sequence is TGTGCCAGCGGGATATCCAGTATCGGGATTGAGCAGTTCTTC. It codes for CASGISSIGIEQFF.

Remarks on this clonotype: One end of the junction does not line up with germline, which may come from a read error. This chain links TRBV12-3 or TRBV12-4 with TRBJ2-5; the D is unclear. The CDR3 contains 14 residues. CDR3 bases: TGTGTCAGCAGTTTCGGGTTATGGGGAGAGACCCAGTACTTC. This gives the protein CVSSFGLWGETQYF.

This clonotype was detected only a few times. J is TRBJ2-2 and V is TRBV5-6; D is possibly TRBD2 (6 bases). Germline lookup yields CDR1 SGHDT and CDR2 YYEEEE. The CDR3 spans 16 residues. The V end was cut by 3 bases, the J end by 6 bases, with 18 bases between. In DNA, the CDR3 is TGTGCCAGCAGCTCTCTAGCGCGGAGTGGGGCCGGGGAGCTGTTTTTT. It yields the protein CASSSLARSGAGELFF.

The chain combines TRBV5-5 with TRBJ1-2; 8 bases agree with TRBD1. The length of the CDR3 is 18 residues. Germline CDR1 SGHKS, CDR2 YYEKEE (reference sequence). Trimming cost V 4 bases and J 4 bases; bases outside gene matches: 18. The CDR3 DNA sequence: TGTGCCAGCAGCCCGGCAGGGACAGGTGCCCCTCGCGGCTATGGCTACACCTTC. It encodes CASSPAGTGAPRGYGYTF.

Written as DNA, the CDR3 is TGCAGCGTAGCCGGGACGGTGAACACTGAAGCTTTCTTT. Amino acid sequence: CSVAGTVNTEAFF. The chain carries TRBV29-1 and TRBJ1-1; D may be TRBD1 (5 bases). The germline gives CDR1 SQVTM, CDR2 ANQGSEA. The CDR3 has 13 residues. Between the trimmed V and J ends, which lost 6 bases and 0 bases, there was a span of 11 bases.

This clonotype was counted only a few times. The chain carries TRBV12-3 or TRBV12-4 and TRBJ1-6, with TRBD1 matching 7 bases. The CDR3 is made up of 16 amino acids. The V gene end was trimmed by 5 bases and the J gene end by 5 bases; junction bases not matched to a gene: 9. The CDR3 protein is CASSPTDRRDNSPLHF. The CDR3 DNA reads TGTGCCAGCAGTCCTACGGACAGGAGAGATAATTCACCCCTCCACTTT.

This clonotype occurred many times. The chain recombines TRBV12-3 or TRBV12-4 with TRBJ2-7; D may be TRBD2 (6 bases). This CDR3 has 14 residues. Trimming took off 5 bases at V and 3 bases at J, with 14 bases between the two ends. DNA of the CDR3: TGTGCCAGCAGTCTCAACCGACTAGGCTACGAGCAGTACTTC. Its translation is CASSLNRLGYEQYF.

Only a few counts were recorded for this clonotype. The V and J genes are TRBV3-1 and TRBJ2-7; tentatively, D is TRBD1 or TRBD2 (5 bases each). The CDR3 contains 13 residues. Trimming took off 4 bases at V and 7 bases at J, with 14 bases between the two ends. In germline, CDR1 is LGHDT, CDR2 YNNKEL (reference sequence). The CDR3: CASSLLGAREQYF. In DNA form, the CDR3 reads TGTGCCAGCAGCCTACTAGGGGCTCGGGAGCAGTACTTC.

The chain couples TRBV27 to TRBJ2-7, with D tentatively TRBD1 or TRBD2 (5 bases each). The CDR3 contains 14 residues. Trimming left V 6 bases short and J 6 bases short, with 18 bases between. Germline V CDR1 and CDR2: MNHEY, SMNVEV (reference sequence). This CDR3 is CASSRDPLRPEQYF. The CDR3 coding sequence is TGTGCCAGCAGCAGGGACCCCCTCAGGCCCGAGCAGTACTTC.

This clonotype was detected ten times or more. V is TRBV11-2 and J is TRBJ2-5; 9 positions agree with TRBD1. J lost 5 bases, V lost 6 bases, and 10 bases had no gene match. CDR1 is SGHAT, CDR2 FQNNGV, per germline. The CDR3 totals 15 residues. The CDR3 here is CASSWGGTGRETQYF. CDR3 nucleotides: TGTGCCAGCAGTTGGGGGGGGACAGGGCGGGAGACCCAGTACTTC.

This clonotype was counted between two and nine times. This sequence joins TRBV10-2 and TRBJ2-7; possible D gene TRBD2, 5 bases. The V end was cut by 5 bases, the J end by 3 bases, with 20 bases between. CDR3 length: 16 residues. Germline V gene data show CDR1 as WSHSY and CDR2 as SAAADI. The CDR3 nucleotides read TGCGCCAGCAGTACGGTAATTCGAGGGAGTTACTACGAGCAGTACTTC. This codes for CASSTVIRGSYYEQYF.

At least ten counts were recorded for this clonotype. J is TRBJ2-1 and V is TRBV7-2; D gene uncertain. With 0 bases removed from V and 7 bases from J, the gap between germline ends came to 7 bases. There are 13 residues in the CDR3. Germline loops: CDR1 SGHTA, CDR2 FQGNSA. The CDR3 DNA reads as TGTGCCAGCAGCTTAGCCGGATTGAATGAGCAGTTCTTC. It encodes CASSLAGLNEQFF.

The sample holds a few counts of this clonotype. A read error may account for a junction end that differs from germline. This chain connects TRBV2 to TRBJ1-2, with D hard to call. The CDR3 length is 11 residues. Looked up from germline, CDR1 is SNHLY and CDR2 is FYNNEI. CDR3 nucleotide sequence: TGTGCCAGCAGTGAAGCCCTCCGGGAGGACTTC. Residues: CASSEALREDF.

This clonotype came up many times. The gene calls are TRBV5-1 and TRBJ2-7; TRBD2 is a possible D gene (5 bases). The CDR3 runs to 14 residues. The germline V gene has CDR1 SGHRS and CDR2 YFSETQ. V lost 4 bases to trimming and J lost 4 bases, with 15 bases between them. The CDR3: CASSQDYSRYEQYF. The CDR3 bases are TGCGCCAGCAGCCAAGACTATTCGAGGTACGAGCAGTACTTC.

J is TRBJ2-1 and V is TRBV20-1; 8 bases fit TRBD2. The germline V gene has CDR1 DFQATT and CDR2 SNEGSKA (reference sequence). V gave up 2 bases and J gave up 2 bases; unmatched junction bases: 14. CDR3 length: 18 residues. The CDR3 loop is CSARLPAGERRAYNEQFF. The CDR3 DNA reads as TGCAGTGCTAGACTTCCAGCGGGAGAACGTAGGGCCTACAATGAGCAGTTCTTC.

This clonotype was seen at least ten times. The J gene is TRBJ1-4, the V gene TRBV6-2 or TRBV6-3; maybe TRBD1 (6 bases). The CDR3 contains 17 residues. Germline values: CDR1 MNHEY, CDR2 SVGEGT. V was cut by 3 bases and J by 6 bases, with 20 bases left in between. This CDR3 reads CASSYTGHPGHHEKLFF. CDR3 DNA sequence: TGTGCCAGCAGTTATACGGGCCACCCGGGACATCATGAAAAACTGTTTTTT.

There are a few counts of this clonotype. V is TRBV24-1 and J is TRBJ1-2; D call uncertain. CDR3 length: 13 amino acids. V lost 4 bases to trimming and J lost 4 bases, with 9 bases between them. Germline CDR1 and CDR2: KGHDR and SFDVKD. CDR3 bases: TGTGCCACCAGTGAAAGCCGCTTCTATGGCTACACCTTC. It encodes CATSESRFYGYTF.

This clonotype was seen many times. V gene TRBV2 combines with J gene TRBJ1-5, with 8 bases identical to TRBD1. The V segment lost 7 bases and the J segment 2 bases; nucleotides outside the gene matches: 7. The length of the CDR3 is 15 residues. The germline V gene encodes CDR1 SNHLY and CDR2 FYNNEI. CDR3 amino acids: CASTEETGGNQPQHF. Here the CDR3 DNA reads TGTGCCAGCACTGAGGAGACAGGGGGCAATCAGCCCCAGCATTTT.